Listed below are T cell receptor beta chains from one sample, sequenced in a study of cytomegalovirus exposure and HLA in healthy donors. This table comes from immunoSEQ multiplex PCR, and its TCRdb copy is limited to in-frame clones, with some not included. The table lists 130,000 to 150,000 clones, 73% of them singletons. The sequenced sample was PBMCs. These receptors originate from a human donor in good health. Each CDR3 is given without its conserved first and last residue. Fields, in order: V gene, CDR3 protein.

>TRBV5-1
ASRPGWSEQF
>TRBV4-1
ASSQEGQIYSNQPQH
>TRBV7-2
ASSLHRGGFQETQY
>TRBV6-5
ASSYPRQGIYEQY
>TRBV14
ASSQGWVIQY
>TRBV5-1
ASSEDRPSLNSPLH
>TRBV4-1
ASSQDLGQGAETQY
>TRBV15
ATSRDRGQGIGNTIY
>TRBV27
ASTSGQVNTEAF
>TRBV27
ASSPWGQGKTYEQY
>TRBV13
ASSLGLAENNEQF
>TRBV28
ASSWTNYEQY
>TRBV11-2
ASSLAELGEQY
>TRBV13
ASSLGQRNTIY
>TRBV13
ASRNTAGELGGYT
>TRBV2
ASSEGFLDIYQPQH
>TRBV7-9
ASSLWGGTATNEKLF
>TRBV28
ASSLEGQNTEAF
>TRBV4-1
ASSQETGVVEKLF
>TRBV4-2
ASSHQPGQGDYEQY
>TRBV5-1
ASSSLGQPETQY
>TRBV6-5
ASCYGRVCYGYT
>TRBV21-1
ASSKRGPRNTGELF
>TRBV2
ASSFPTGAPEKLF
>TRBV7-8
ASSQGTDNQPQH
>TRBV29-1
SVAGDSSGNTIY
>TRBV4-2
ATGGAYNEQF
>TRBV27
ASSSQQGRSPLH
>TRBV5-5
ASSTQDTEAF
>TRBV27
ASRTGQSEAF
>TRBV13
ASSLGTVGYGYT
>TRBV18
ASSSGQGKETQY
>TRBV19
ASSQGTLNTGELF
>TRBV5-4
ASSRTPSGKNEQY
>TRBV5-4
ASSLEHQAQF
>TRBV15
ATSGRLGHTQY
>TRBV9
ASSVGSGELF
>TRBV13
ASSLGGDVGSS
>TRBV27
ASTSRREYNEQF
>TRBV19
ASTHGTSLAPDTQY
>TRBV7-9
ASSLILAGAGEQY
>TRBV6-1
ASSESGQPQH
>TRBV5-4
ASSPGQGRTDTQY
>TRBV9
ASSGSPDRGISYGYT
>TRBV25-1
ASIGVGTYYGYT
>TRBV6-1
ASSEPRQATGEQY
>TRBV7-9
ASSYQGDTGELF
>TRBV7-8
ASSFGLAGNNEQF
>TRBV6-5
ASSPTSGIYNEQF
>TRBV5-4
ASSLPGNYGYT